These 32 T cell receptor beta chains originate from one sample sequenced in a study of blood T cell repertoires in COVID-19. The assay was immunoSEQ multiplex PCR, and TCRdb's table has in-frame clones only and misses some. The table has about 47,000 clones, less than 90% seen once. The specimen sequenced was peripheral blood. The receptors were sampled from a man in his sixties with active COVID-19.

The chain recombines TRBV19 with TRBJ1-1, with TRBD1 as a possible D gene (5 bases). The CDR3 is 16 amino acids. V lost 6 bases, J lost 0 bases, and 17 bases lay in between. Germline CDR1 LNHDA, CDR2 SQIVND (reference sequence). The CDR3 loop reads CASSLGPRGMNTEAFF. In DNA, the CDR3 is TGTGCCAGTAGCTTGGGACCGCGGGGGATGAACACTGAAGCTTTCTTT. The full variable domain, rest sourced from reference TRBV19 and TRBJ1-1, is DGGITQSPKYLFRKEGQNVTLSCEQNLNHDAMYWYRQDPGQGLRLIYYSQIVNDFQKGDIAEGYSVSREKKESFPLTVTSAQKNPTAFYLCASSLGPRGMNTEAFFGQGTRLTVV.

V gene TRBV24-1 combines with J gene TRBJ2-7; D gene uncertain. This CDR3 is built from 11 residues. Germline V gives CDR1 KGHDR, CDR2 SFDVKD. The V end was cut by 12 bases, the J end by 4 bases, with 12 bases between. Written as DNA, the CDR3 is TGTGCCTCAACTGTGGTGTACGAGCAGTACTTC. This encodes CASTVVYEQYF.

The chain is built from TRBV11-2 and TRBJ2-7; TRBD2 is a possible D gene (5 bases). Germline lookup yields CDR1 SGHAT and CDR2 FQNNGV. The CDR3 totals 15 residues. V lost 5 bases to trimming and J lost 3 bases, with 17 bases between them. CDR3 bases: TGTGCCAGCAGCCCCGAGGGTGTAGGGTACTACGAGCAGTACTTC. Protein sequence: CASSPEGVGYYEQYF.

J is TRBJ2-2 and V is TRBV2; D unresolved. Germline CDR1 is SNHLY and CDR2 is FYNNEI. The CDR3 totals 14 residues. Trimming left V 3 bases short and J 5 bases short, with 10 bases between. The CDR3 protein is CASSERSYTGELFF. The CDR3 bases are TGTGCCAGCAGTGAGAGATCCTATACCGGGGAGCTGTTTTTT.

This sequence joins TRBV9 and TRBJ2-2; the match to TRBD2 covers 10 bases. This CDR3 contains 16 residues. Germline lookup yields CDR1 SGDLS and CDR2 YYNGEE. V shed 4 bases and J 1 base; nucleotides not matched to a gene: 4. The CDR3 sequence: CASSTTSGMNTGELFF. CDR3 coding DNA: TGTGCCAGCAGCACAACTAGCGGGATGAACACCGGGGAGCTGTTTTTT.

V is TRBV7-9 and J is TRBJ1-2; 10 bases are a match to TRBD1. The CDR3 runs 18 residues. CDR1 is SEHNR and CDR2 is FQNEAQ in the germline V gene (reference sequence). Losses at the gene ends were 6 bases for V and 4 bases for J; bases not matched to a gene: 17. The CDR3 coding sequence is TGTGCCAGCAGTTATTCGGCCGGGACAGGGGTTCTTAGCTATGGCTACACCTTC. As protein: CASSYSAGTGVLSYGYTF.

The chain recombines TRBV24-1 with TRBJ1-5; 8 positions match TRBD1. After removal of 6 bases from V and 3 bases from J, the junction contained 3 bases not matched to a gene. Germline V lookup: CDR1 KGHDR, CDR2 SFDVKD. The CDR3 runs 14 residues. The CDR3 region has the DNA TGTGCCACCAGTCCCAGGGGGCTCAATCAGCCCCAGCATTTT. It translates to CATSPRGLNQPQHF.

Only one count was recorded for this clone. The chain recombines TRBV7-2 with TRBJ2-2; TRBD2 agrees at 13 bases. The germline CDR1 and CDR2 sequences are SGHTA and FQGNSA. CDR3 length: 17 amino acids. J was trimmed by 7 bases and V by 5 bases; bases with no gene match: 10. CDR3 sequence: CASSTYGLAGEGGELFF. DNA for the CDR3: TGTGCCAGCAGCACCTACGGACTAGCGGGAGAAGGCGGGGAGCTGTTTTTT.

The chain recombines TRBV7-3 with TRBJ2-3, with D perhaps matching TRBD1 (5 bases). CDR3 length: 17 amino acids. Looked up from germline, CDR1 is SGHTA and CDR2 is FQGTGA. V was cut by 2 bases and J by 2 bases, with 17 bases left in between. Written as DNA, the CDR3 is TGTGCCAGCAGCTTATCCAGGGTTCGGGTTGTCACAGATACGCAGTATTTT. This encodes CASSLSRVRVVTDTQYF.

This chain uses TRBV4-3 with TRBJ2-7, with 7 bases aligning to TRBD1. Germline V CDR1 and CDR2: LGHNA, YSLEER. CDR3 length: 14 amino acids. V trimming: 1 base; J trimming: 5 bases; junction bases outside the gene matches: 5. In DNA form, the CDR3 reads TGCGCCAGCAGCCAAGCACCTACAGGGGACGAGCAGTACTTC. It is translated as CASSQAPTGDEQYF.

CDR3 DNA sequence: TGTGCCAGCAGCTTGGGGGAGGGACAGGGGGCTTCCTACGAGCAGTACTTC. This gives the protein CASSLGEGQGASYEQYF. The chain employs TRBV5-4 and TRBJ2-7; 12 bases match TRBD1. V trimming: 0 bases; J trimming: 1 base; junction bases outside the gene matches: 5. The CDR3 spans 17 residues. Germline assignment: CDR1 SGHNT and CDR2 YYREEE (reference sequence). The entire variable domain, with the rest obtained from reference TRBV5-4 and TRBJ2-7, is as follows: ETGVTQSPTHLIKTRGQQVTLRCSSQSGHNTVSWYQQALGQGPQFIFQYYREEENGRGNFPPRFSGLQFPNYSSELNVNALELDDSALYLCASSLGEGQGASYEQYFGPGTRLTVT.

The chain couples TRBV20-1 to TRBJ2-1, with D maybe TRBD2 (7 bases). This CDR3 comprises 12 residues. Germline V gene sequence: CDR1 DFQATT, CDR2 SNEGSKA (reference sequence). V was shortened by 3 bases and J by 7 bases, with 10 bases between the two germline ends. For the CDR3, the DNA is TGCAGTGCTAGTGAGGGGGGGAATGAGCAGTTCTTC. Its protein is CSASEGGNEQFF.

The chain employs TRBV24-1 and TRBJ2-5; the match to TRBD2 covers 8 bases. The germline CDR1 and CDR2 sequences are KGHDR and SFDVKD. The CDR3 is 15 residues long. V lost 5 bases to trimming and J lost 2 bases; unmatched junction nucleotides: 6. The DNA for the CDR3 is TGTGCCACCAGTGCGGGTAGCGGGGCTCAAGAGACCCAGTACTTC. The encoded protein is CATSAGSGAQETQYF.

The CDR3 coding sequence is TGTGCCAGCAGCCCCTTCTCGGGACTGCTCTCTGGAAACACCATATATTTT. The encoded protein is CASSPFSGLLSGNTIYF. This chain links TRBV7-2 with TRBJ1-3, with a possible D match to TRBD1 (5 bases). V was trimmed by 5 bases and J by 0 bases, leaving 17 bases between them. There are 17 residues in the CDR3. CDR1 is SGHTA and CDR2 is FQGNSA in the germline V gene.

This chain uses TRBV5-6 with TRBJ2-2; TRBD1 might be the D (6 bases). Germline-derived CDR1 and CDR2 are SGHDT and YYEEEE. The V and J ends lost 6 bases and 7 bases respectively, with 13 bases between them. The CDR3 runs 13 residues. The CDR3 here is CASIQQGDGELFF. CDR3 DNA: TGTGCCAGCATCCAACAGGGTGACGGGGAGCTGTTTTTT.

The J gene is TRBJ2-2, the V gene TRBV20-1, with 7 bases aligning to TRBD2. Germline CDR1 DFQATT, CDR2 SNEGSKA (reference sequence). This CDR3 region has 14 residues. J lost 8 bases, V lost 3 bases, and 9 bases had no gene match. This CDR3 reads CSASPPTSAGELFF. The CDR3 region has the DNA TGCAGTGCTAGTCCCCCCACTAGCGCTGGGGAGCTGTTTTTT.

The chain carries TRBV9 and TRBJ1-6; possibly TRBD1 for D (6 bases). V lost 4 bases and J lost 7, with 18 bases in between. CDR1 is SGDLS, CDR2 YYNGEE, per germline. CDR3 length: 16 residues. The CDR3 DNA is TGTGCCAGCAGCAGACTAACAGGGTCGGGGAATTCACCCCTCCACTTT. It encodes CASSRLTGSGNSPLHF.

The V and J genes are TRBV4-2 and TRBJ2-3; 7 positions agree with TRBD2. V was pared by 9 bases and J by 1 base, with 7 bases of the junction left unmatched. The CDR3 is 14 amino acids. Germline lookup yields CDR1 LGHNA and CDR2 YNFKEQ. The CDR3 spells CASGRERGTDTQYF. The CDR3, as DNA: TGTGCCAGTGGGAGGGAGAGGGGCACAGATACGCAGTATTTT.

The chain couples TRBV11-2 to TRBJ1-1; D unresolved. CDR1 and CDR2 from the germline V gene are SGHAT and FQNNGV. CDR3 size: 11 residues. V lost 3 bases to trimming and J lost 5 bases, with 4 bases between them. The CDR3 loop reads CASSFSTEAFF. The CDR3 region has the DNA TGTGCCAGCAGCTTTTCTACTGAAGCTTTCTTT.

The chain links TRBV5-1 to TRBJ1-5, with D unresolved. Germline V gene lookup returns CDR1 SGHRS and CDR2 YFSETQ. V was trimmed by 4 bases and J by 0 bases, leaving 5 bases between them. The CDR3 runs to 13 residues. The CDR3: CASSTDSNQPQHF. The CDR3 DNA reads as TGCGCCAGCAGCACAGATAGCAATCAGCCCCAGCATTTT.

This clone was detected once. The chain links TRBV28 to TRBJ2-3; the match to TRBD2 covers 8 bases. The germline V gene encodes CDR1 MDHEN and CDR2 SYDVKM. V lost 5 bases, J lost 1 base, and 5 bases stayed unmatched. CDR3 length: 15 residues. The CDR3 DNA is TGTGCCAGCAGTAAACCGGGACTAGGCACAGATACGCAGTATTTT. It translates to CASSKPGLGTDTQYF.

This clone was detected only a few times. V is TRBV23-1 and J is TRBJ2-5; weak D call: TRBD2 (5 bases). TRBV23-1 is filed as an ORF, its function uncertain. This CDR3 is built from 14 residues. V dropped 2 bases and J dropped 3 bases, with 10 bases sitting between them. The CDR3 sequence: CASSQIGLEETQYF. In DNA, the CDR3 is TGCGCCAGCAGTCAAATCGGACTTGAAGAGACCCAGTACTTC.

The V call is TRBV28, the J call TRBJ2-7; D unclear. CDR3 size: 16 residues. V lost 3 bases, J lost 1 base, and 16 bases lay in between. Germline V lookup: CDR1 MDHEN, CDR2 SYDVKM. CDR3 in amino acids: CASSLLASRKSYEQYF. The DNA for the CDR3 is TGTGCCAGCAGTTTGTTGGCGTCTAGGAAATCCTACGAGCAGTACTTC. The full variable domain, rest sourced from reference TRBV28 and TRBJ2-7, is DVKVTQSSRYLVKRTGEKVFLECVQDMDHENMFWYRQDPGLGLRLIYFSYDVKMKEKGDIPEGYSVSREKKERFSLILESASTNQTSMYLCASSLLASRKSYEQYFGPGTRLTVT.

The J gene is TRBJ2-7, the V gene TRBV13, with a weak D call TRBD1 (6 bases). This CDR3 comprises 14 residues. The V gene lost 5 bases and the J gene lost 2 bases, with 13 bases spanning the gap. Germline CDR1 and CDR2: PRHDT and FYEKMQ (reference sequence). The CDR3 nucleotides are TGTGCCAGCAGCAAGGAGGACAGACCCTACGAGCAGTACTTC. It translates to CASSKEDRPYEQYF.

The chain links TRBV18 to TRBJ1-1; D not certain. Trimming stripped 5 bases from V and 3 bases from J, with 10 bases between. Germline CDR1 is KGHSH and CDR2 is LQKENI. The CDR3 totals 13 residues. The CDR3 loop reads CASSSVVDTEAFF. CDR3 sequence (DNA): TGTGCCAGCTCATCGGTCGTGGACACTGAAGCTTTCTTT.

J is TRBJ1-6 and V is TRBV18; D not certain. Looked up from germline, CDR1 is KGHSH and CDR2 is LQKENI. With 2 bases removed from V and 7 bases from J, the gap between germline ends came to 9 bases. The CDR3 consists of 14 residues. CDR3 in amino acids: CASSPEQLNSPLHF. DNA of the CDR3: TGTGCCAGCTCACCAGAACAGTTAAATTCACCCCTCCACTTT.

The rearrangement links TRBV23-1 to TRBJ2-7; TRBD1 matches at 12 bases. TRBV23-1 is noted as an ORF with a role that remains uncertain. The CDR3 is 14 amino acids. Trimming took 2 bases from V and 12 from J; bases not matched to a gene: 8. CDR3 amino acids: CASSQKWDRGLLYF. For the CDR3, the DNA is TGCGCCAGCAGTCAAAAGTGGGACAGGGGGCTTCTGTACTTC.

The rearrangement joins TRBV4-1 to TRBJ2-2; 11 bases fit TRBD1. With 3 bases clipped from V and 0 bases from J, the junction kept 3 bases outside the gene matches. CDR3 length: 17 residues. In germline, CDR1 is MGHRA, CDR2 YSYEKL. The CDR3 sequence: CASSHRDRGSNTGELFF. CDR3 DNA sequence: TGCGCCAGCAGCCACCGGGACAGGGGGTCGAACACCGGGGAGCTGTTTTTT.

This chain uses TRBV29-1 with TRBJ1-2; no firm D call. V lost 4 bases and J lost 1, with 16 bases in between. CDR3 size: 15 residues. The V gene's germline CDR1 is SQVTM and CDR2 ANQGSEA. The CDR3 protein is CSVAQVRSLNYGYTF. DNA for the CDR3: TGCAGCGTTGCCCAGGTCCGCTCCCTTAACTATGGCTACACCTTC.

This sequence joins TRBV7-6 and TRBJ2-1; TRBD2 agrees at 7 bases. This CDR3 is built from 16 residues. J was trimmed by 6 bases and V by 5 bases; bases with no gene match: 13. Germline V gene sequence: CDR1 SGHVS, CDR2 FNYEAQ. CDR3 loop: CASSPSVSGGFNEQFF. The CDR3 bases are TGTGCCAGCAGCCCTTCAGTTTCGGGGGGATTCAATGAGCAGTTCTTC.

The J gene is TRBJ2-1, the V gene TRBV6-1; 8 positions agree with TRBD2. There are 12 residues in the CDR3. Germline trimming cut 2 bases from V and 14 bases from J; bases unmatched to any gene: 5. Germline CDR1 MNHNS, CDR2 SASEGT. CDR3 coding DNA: TGTGCCAGCAGTGAACTAGCGGGTCGGGAGTTCTTC. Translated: CASSELAGREFF.

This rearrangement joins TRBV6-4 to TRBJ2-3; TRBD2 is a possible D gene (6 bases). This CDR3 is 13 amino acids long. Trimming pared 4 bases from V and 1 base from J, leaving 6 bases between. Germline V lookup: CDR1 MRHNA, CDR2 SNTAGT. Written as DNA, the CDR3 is TGTGCCAGCAGTGCTAGCGGCACAGATACGCAGTATTTT. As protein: CASSASGTDTQYF.